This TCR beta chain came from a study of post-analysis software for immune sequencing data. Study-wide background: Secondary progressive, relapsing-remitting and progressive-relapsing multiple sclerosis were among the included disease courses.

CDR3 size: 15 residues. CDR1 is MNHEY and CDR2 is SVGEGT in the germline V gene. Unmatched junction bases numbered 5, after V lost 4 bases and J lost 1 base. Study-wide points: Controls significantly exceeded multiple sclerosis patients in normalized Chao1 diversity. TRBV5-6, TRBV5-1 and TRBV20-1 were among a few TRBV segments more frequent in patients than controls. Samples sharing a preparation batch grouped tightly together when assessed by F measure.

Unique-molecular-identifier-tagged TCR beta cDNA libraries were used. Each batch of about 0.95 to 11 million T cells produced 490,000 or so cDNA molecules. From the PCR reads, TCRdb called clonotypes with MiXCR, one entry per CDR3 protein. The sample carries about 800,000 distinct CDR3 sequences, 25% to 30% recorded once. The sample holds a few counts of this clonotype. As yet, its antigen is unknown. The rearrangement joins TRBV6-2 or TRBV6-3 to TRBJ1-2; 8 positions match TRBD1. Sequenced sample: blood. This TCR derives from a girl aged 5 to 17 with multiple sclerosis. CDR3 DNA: TGTGCCAGCAGTTCCTGGGACAGGATTAACTATGGCTACACCTTC. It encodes CASSSWDRINYGYTF.